This entry lists 24 T cell receptor beta chains sequenced from one sample in a study of cytomegalovirus exposure and HLA in healthy donors. The PCR contained 60 Vbeta and 13 Jbeta primers. Measured with immunoSEQ multiplex PCR; TCRdb has only the in-frame clones, and not every one. The repertoire holds 120,000 to 150,000 clones, with 70% to 80% as singletons. The sample taken for sequencing was PBMCs. These receptors came from a woman in her forties or fifties in good health and CMV-seropositive.

The rearrangement uses TRBV7-9 and TRBJ2-2, with 8 bases identical to TRBD2. The CDR3 sequence is 16 residues long. Germline values: CDR1 SEHNR, CDR2 FQNEAQ (reference sequence). V was clipped by 7 bases and J by 1 base; unmatched bases: 8. CDR3 sequence: CASTSRAGENTGELFF. CDR3 bases: TGTGCCAGCACCTCTCGAGCGGGGGAGAACACCGGGGAGCTGTTTTTT.

The chain uses TRBV19 and TRBJ1-1; weak D call: TRBD1 (6 bases). V lost 1 base and J 0 bases, leaving 12 bases between the germline ends. CDR3 length: 16 amino acids. The V gene's germline CDR1 is LNHDA and CDR2 SQIVND (reference sequence). The CDR3 DNA is TGTGCCAGTAGTATAGGGCAGGGGTTCATGAACACTGAAGCTTTCTTT. It yields the protein CASSIGQGFMNTEAFF.

The rearrangement joins TRBV28 to TRBJ1-1; D is unresolved. CDR3 size: 13 residues. With 5 bases removed from V and 0 bases from J, the gap between germline ends came to 7 bases. From germline, CDR1 is MDHEN and CDR2 SYDVKM. In DNA, the CDR3 is TGTGCCAGCAGTACTTCTGTGAACACTGAAGCTTTCTTT. It yields the protein CASSTSVNTEAFF.

The chain carries TRBV4-1 and TRBJ1-2; 10 bases align to TRBD1. The germline gives CDR1 MGHRA, CDR2 YSYEKL. The V segment lost 2 bases and the J segment 6 bases; nucleotides outside the gene matches: 6. CDR3 length: 15 amino acids. CDR3 sequence reads: CASSQTRTGGNGYTF. The CDR3 DNA follows: TGCGCCAGCAGCCAAACCCGGACAGGGGGAAATGGCTACACCTTC.

The CDR3 region has the DNA TGTGCCAGCAGTCCAGGGACAGACTATAATCAGCCCCAGCATTTT. Translated, it gives CASSPGTDYNQPQHF. V is TRBV6-5 and J is TRBJ1-5; 7 bases align to TRBD1. The germline CDR1 and CDR2 sequences are MNHEY and SVGAGI. The V segment lost 5 bases and the J segment 4 bases; nucleotides outside the gene matches: 8. The CDR3 totals 15 residues.

This chain joins TRBV14 and TRBJ2-3; 10 bases fit TRBD2. Trimming cost V 4 bases and J 2 bases; bases outside gene matches: 6. Germline values: CDR1 SGHDN, CDR2 FVKESK. The CDR3 spans 16 residues. CDR3 loop: CASSLRGLATTDTQYF. DNA of the CDR3: TGTGCCAGCAGCCTAAGGGGACTAGCGACCACAGATACGCAGTATTTT. Using reference TRBV14 and TRBJ2-3 for the parts outside the CDR3, the full variable domain is EAGVTQFPSHSVIEKGQTVTLRCDPISGHDNLYWYRRVMGKEIKFLLHFVKESKQDESGMPNNRFLAERTGGTYSTLKVQPAELEDSGVYFCASSLRGLATTDTQYFGPGTRLTVL.

The rearrangement joins TRBV6-1 to TRBJ2-3; TRBD1 matches at 7 bases. The V and J ends lost 1 base and 3 bases, in that order; junction bases with no gene match: 7. This CDR3 has 16 residues. Germline CDR1 and CDR2: MNHNS and SASEGT. The CDR3: CASSEDTGVWTDTQYF. CDR3 nucleotide sequence: TGTGCCAGCAGTGAAGATACAGGGGTGTGGACAGATACGCAGTATTTT.

The gene calls are TRBV30 and TRBJ2-5; D uncertain. Trimming stripped 2 bases from V and 5 bases from J, with 15 bases between. The CDR3 contains 14 residues. Germline V gene data show CDR1 as GTSNPN and CDR2 as SVGIG (reference sequence). The CDR3 DNA sequence: TGTGCCTGGAGTCGCTCTCCGGGTGGGGAGACCCAGTACTTC. Translated, it gives CAWSRSPGGETQYF.

The chain employs TRBV5-1 and TRBJ1-5; a possible D gene is TRBD1 (6 bases). Trimming removed 0 bases from V and 4 bases from J, with 8 bases in between. Germline V gives CDR1 SGHRS, CDR2 YFSETQ. CDR3 length: 14 residues. In nucleotides, the CDR3 is TGCGCCAGCAGCTTGGACACAGGGAATCAGCCCCAGCATTTT. It specifies CASSLDTGNQPQHF.

The chain employs TRBV19 and TRBJ1-1; TRBD1 might be the D (6 bases). The germline V and J ends were trimmed by 11 bases and 6 bases, with 25 bases remaining between them. Germline V gene sequence: CDR1 LNHDA, CDR2 SQIVND (reference sequence). The CDR3 has 15 amino acids. The CDR3: CASQRGALLGAEAFF. The CDR3 coding sequence is TGTGCCTCCCAGCGGGGGGCCCTTCTGGGGGCTGAAGCTTTCTTT.

As concerns this clone: Its ends do not fully match the called genes, so a read error is possible. The chain links TRBV2 to TRBJ2-1, with TRBD1 matching 9 bases. Per germline, CDR1 SNHLY and CDR2 FYNNEI. The CDR3 runs 15 residues. This CDR3 is CASNEGTGFYNEQFF. CDR3 nucleotide sequence: TGTGCCAGCAATGAAGGGACAGGGTTTTACAATGAGCAGTTCTTC.

The J gene is TRBJ1-5, the V gene TRBV28, with TRBD1 identical over 11 bases. Germline loops: CDR1 MDHEN, CDR2 SYDVKM. Trimming cost V 6 bases and J 2 bases; bases outside gene matches: 6. This CDR3 spans 16 amino acids. The CDR3 nucleotides read TGTGCCAGCAGGGCAAGGGGACAGGGGGGCAATCAGCCCCAGCATTTT. It is translated as CASRARGQGGNQPQHF. Full variable domain (missing parts from reference TRBV28 and TRBJ1-5): DVKVTQSSRYLVKRTGEKVFLECVQDMDHENMFWYRQDPGLGLRLIYFSYDVKMKEKGDIPEGYSVSREKKERFSLILESASTNQTSMYLCASRARGQGGNQPQHFGDGTRLSIL.

The chain uses TRBV4-2 and TRBJ2-3; 9 bases match TRBD2. Germline V lookup: CDR1 LGHNA, CDR2 YNFKEQ. The CDR3 runs 15 residues. V lost 4 bases to trimming and J lost 4 bases; unmatched junction nucleotides: 6. CDR3 amino acids: CASSPAGGPADTQYF. Here the CDR3 DNA reads TGTGCCAGCAGCCCTGCGGGGGGGCCAGCAGATACGCAGTATTTT.

With regard to this clone: The same CDR3 arises from other DNA sequences in this sample as well. This chain joins TRBV7-2 and TRBJ2-7; 7 positions agree with TRBD1. With 0 bases clipped from V and 1 base from J, the junction kept 0 bases outside the gene matches. The CDR3 runs to 14 residues. Germline V gene lookup returns CDR1 SGHTA and CDR2 FQGNSA. CDR3 loop: CASSLAGQSYEQYF. CDR3 nucleotides: TGTGCCAGCAGCTTAGCGGGACAGTCCTACGAGCAGTACTTC.

V and J are TRBV30 and TRBJ1-1, with a weak D call TRBD1 (6 bases). V was pared by 0 bases and J by 4 bases, with 15 bases between. The CDR3 length is 15 residues. CDR1 is GTSNPN, CDR2 SVGIG, per germline (reference sequence). The CDR3 nucleotides read TGTGCCTGGAGTGTACAGGGCAGGGGTACCACTGAAGCTTTCTTT. It encodes CAWSVQGRGTTEAFF.

The rearrangement joins TRBV28 to TRBJ1-5, with 10 bases matching TRBD1. The V gene end was trimmed by 7 bases and the J gene end by 7 bases; junction bases not matched to a gene: 7. Germline V gene data show CDR1 as MDHEN and CDR2 as SYDVKM. The CDR3 runs to 14 residues. The CDR3 DNA reads as TGTGCCAGCATCCTGACAGGGGGCGGGCAGCCCCAGCATTTT. Its protein is CASILTGGGQPQHF.

The rearrangement joins TRBV28 to TRBJ2-3; tentative D call: TRBD1 (6 bases). The CDR3 covers 16 residues. Germline lookup yields CDR1 MDHEN and CDR2 SYDVKM. Trimming shortened V by 8 bases and J by 0 bases, and 18 bases separated the two germline ends. The CDR3 loop reads CASRDPRGNSTDTQYF. The DNA of the CDR3 is TGTGCCAGCCGAGATCCCAGGGGAAACAGCACAGATACGCAGTATTTT.

The CDR3 region is CASSQDLALSTDTQYF. The CDR3 DNA sequence: TGCGCCAGCAGCCAAGATCTAGCGTTGAGCACAGATACGCAGTATTTT. This chain connects TRBV4-1 to TRBJ2-3; D may be TRBD2 (6 bases). The CDR3 is 16 amino acids. Germline-derived CDR1 and CDR2 are MGHRA and YSYEKL. The V and J ends lost 0 bases and 0 bases respectively, with 10 bases between them.

The chain couples TRBV28 to TRBJ2-3; D unresolved. With 2 bases removed from V and 5 bases from J, the gap between germline ends came to 5 bases. The CDR3 spans 12 residues. CDR1 is MDHEN, CDR2 SYDVKM, per germline. CDR3 sequence (DNA): TGTGCCAGCAGTTTAGAGGTAGATACGCAGTATTTT. Amino acid sequence: CASSLEVDTQYF.

The chain recombines TRBV5-8 with TRBJ1-1; 10 bases are a match to TRBD1. The CDR3 is made up of 17 amino acids. J gave up 2 bases and V 4 bases, and 11 bases lay outside the gene matches. The germline V gene encodes CDR1 SGHTS and CDR2 YDEGEE. The CDR3 nucleotides read TGTGCCAGCAGCCCGAGACAGGGGGCGAGGGTTAACACTGAAGCTTTCTTT. Its translation: CASSPRQGARVNTEAFF.

A few counts support this clone. The chain recombines TRBV12-2 with TRBJ1-5. TRBV12-2 is recorded as a pseudogene. CDR3 length equals 17 residues. CDR3 DNA: TGTGCAAGTCGCCAACTTAGATTGGAGACGTCGGATCAGCCCCAGCATTTT. Encoded protein: CASRQLRLETSDQPQHF.

The chain's CDR3 is CAISGLAGGTDTQYF. CDR3 sequence (DNA): TGTGCCATCAGTGGACTAGCGGGGGGCACAGATACGCAGTATTTT. The chain uses TRBV10-3 and TRBJ2-3; 12 bases line up with TRBD2. Per germline, CDR1 ENHRY and CDR2 SYGVKD. The CDR3 runs 15 residues. After removal of 4 bases from V and 1 base from J, the junction contained 0 bases not matched to a gene.

This chain uses TRBV12-2 with TRBJ1-5; the table names TRBD1, a call not compared with the DNA. TRBV12-2 is shown as a pseudogene. This CDR3 contains 14 residues. The CDR3 sequence is CASRAQGAGQPQHF. CDR3 nucleotides: TGTGCAAGTCGCGCACAGGGGGCAGGACAGCCCCAGCATTTT.

This chain's CDR3 is CASSIDRGFSGYGYTF. CDR3 in DNA: TGTGCCAGCAGCATTGACAGGGGGTTCTCTGGGTATGGCTACACCTTC. The J gene is TRBJ1-2, the V gene TRBV5-6, with 9 bases matching TRBD1. Germline CDR1 and CDR2: SGHDT and YYEEEE. CDR3 length equals 16 residues. V was clipped by 4 bases and J by 5 bases; unmatched bases: 12.